This T cell receptor beta chain was retrieved from a study of CD8 T cells in Susac syndrome. Germline CDR1 is SEHNR and CDR2 is FQNEAQ (reference sequence). The CDR3 totals 13 residues. V shed 5 bases and J shed 6 bases, with 11 bases lying between them. After extraction with the RNeasy kit, roughly 0.5 to 1 ug of the RNA was reverse transcribed using random hexamers. Amplification of TCR beta CDR3 by immunoSEQ multiplex PCR spanned 54 Vbeta and 13 Jbeta. TCRdb called the immunoSEQ multiplex PCR reads again in MiXCR, with one record for every CDR3 protein. The sample lists 150,000 to 200,000 distinct CDR3 sequences; 93% were seen once. TCR beta sequences were obtained from blood CD8+ and CD4+ T cells. Controls were healthy donors (matched for age and sex). Negative isolation yielded CD4+ and CD8+ T cells, and FACS enriched TEMRA cells.

The receptor's source is a human donor in good health. Input material: CD4+ T cells from PBMCs. This chain uses TRBV7-9 with TRBJ1-5, with D hard to call. As DNA, the CDR3 is TGTGCCAGCAGCATCGGGGAGGTTCAGCCCCAGCATTTT. This codes for CASSIGEVQPQHF.